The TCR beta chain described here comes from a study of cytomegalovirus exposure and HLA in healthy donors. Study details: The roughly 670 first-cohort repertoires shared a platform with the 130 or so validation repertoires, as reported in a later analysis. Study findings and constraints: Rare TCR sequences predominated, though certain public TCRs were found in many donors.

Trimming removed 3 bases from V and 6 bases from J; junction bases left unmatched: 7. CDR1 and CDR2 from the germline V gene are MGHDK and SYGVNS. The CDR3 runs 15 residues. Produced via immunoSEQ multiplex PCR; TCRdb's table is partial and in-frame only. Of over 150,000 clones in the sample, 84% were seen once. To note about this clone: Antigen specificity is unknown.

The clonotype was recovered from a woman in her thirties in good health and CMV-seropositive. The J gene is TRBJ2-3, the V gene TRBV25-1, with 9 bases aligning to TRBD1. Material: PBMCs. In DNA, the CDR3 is TGTGCCAGCAGTGATTGGGACAGGGTAGGGGATACGCAGTATTTT. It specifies CASSDWDRVGDTQYF.